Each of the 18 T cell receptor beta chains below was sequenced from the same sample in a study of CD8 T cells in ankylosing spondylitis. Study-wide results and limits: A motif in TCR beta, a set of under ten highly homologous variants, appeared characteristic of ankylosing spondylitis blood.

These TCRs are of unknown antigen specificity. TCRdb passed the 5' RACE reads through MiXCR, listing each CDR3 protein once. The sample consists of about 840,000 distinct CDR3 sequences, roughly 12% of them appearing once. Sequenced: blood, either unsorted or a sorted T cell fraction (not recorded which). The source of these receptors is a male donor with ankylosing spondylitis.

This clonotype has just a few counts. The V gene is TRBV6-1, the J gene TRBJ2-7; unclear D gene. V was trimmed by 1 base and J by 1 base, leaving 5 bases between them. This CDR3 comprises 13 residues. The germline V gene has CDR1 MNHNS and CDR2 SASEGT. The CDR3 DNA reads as TGTGCCAGCAGTGAAGGTGGGTCCTACGAGCAGTACTTC. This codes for CASSEGGSYEQYF.

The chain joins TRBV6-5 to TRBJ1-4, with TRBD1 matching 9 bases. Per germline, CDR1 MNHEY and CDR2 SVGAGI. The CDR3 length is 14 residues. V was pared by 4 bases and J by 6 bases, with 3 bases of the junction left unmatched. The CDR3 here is CASSSWTGDEKLFF. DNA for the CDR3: TGTGCCAGCAGTTCTTGGACAGGGGATGAAAAACTGTTTTTT.

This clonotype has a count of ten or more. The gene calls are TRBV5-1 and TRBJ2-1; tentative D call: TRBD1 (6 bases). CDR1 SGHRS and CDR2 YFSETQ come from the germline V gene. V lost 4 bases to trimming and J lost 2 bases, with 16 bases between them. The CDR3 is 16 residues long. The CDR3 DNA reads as TGCGCCAGCAGCGCGGACAGCCTCAGCACCTACAATGAGCAGTTCTTC. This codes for CASSADSLSTYNEQFF.

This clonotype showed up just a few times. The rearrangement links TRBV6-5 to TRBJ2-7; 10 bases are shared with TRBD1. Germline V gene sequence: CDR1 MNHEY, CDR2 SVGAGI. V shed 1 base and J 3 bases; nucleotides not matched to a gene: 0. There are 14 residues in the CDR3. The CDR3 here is CASSYWTGGYEQYF. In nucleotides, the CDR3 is TGTGCCAGCAGTTACTGGACAGGGGGCTACGAGCAGTACTTC.

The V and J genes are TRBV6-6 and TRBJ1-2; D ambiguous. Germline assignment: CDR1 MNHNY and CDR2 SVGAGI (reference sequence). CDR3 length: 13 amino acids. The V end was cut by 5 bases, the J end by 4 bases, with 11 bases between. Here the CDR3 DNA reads TGTGCCAGCAGTACCCTGGGTCCCTATGGCTACACCTTC. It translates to CASSTLGPYGYTF.

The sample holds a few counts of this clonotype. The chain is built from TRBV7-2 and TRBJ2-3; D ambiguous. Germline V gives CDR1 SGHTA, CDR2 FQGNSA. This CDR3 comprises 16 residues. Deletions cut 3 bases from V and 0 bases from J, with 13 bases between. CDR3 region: CASSFLGTSSTDTQYF. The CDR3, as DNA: TGTGCCAGCAGCTTTTTGGGCACGTCTAGCACAGATACGCAGTATTTT.

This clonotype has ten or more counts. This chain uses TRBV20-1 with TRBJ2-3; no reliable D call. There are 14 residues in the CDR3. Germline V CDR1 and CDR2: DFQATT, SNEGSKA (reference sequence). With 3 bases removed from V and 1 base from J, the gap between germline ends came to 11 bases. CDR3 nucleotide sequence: TGCAGTGCTAGCCTGGCGGAGCGCACAGATACGCAGTATTTT. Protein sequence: CSASLAERTDTQYF.

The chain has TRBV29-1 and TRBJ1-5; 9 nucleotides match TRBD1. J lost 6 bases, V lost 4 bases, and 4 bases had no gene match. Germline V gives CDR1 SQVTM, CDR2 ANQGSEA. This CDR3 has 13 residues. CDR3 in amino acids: CSVGLGQGQPQHF. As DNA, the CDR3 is TGCAGCGTTGGGCTGGGACAGGGTCAGCCCCAGCATTTT.

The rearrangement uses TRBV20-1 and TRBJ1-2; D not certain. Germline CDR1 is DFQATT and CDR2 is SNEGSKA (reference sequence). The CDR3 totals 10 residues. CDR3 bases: TGCAGCCCTTACGCGGGGGGCTACACCTTC. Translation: CSPYAGGYTF.

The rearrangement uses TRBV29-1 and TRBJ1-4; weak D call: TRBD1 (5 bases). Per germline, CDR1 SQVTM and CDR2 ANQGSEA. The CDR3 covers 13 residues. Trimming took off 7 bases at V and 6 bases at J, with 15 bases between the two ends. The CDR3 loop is CSAVRGGDEKLFF. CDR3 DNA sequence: TGCAGCGCCGTGAGGGGAGGTGATGAAAAACTGTTTTTT.

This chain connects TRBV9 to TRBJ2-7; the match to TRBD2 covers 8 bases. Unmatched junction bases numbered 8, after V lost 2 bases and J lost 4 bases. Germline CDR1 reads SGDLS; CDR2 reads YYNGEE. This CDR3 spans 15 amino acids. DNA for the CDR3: TGTGCCAGCAGCGTCGAGCTAGCGGGTGATTACGAGCAGTACTTC. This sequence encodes CASSVELAGDYEQYF. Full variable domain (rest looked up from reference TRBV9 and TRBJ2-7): DSGVTQTPKHLITATGQRVTLRCSPRSGDLSVYWYQQSLDQGLQFLIQYYNGEERAKGNILERFSAQQFPDLHSELNLSSLELGDSALYFCASSVELAGDYEQYFGPGTRLTVT.

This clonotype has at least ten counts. CDR3 sequence: CASSLRVPTEAFF. CDR3 DNA sequence: TGTGCCAGCAGTTTACGGGTGCCCACTGAAGCTTTCTTT. This sequence joins TRBV12-3 or TRBV12-4 and TRBJ1-1; no firm D call. V was pared by 2 bases and J by 4 bases, with 8 bases between. The CDR3 sequence is 13 residues long.

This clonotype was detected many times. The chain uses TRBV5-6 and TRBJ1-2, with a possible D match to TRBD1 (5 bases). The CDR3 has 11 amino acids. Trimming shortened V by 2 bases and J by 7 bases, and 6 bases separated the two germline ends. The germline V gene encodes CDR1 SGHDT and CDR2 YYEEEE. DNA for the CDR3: TGTGCCAGCAGCTTTGACAGTGGCTACACCTTC. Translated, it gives CASSFDSGYTF.

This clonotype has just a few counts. The chain's CDR3 is CASSPGGLVVNEQFF. The CDR3 DNA sequence: TGTGCCAGCAGCCCCGGGGGACTAGTGGTTAATGAGCAGTTCTTC. The chain links TRBV28 to TRBJ2-1; 8 positions agree with TRBD2. Germline V CDR1 and CDR2: MDHEN, SYDVKM. Trimming took 6 bases from V and 7 from J; bases not matched to a gene: 11. This CDR3 has 15 residues.

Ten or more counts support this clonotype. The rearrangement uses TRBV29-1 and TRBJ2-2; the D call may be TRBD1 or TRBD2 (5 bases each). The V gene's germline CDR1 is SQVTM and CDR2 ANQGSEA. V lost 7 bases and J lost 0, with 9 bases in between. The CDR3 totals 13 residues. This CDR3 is CSAGTPNTGELFF. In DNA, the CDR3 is TGCAGCGCCGGGACCCCGAACACCGGGGAGCTGTTTTTT.

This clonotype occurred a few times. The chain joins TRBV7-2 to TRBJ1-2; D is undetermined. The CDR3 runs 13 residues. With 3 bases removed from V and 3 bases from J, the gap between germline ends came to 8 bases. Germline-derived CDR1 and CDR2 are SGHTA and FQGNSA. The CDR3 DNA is TGTGCCAGCAGCTTTGAGGCAGACTATGGCTACACCTTC. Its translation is CASSFEADYGYTF.

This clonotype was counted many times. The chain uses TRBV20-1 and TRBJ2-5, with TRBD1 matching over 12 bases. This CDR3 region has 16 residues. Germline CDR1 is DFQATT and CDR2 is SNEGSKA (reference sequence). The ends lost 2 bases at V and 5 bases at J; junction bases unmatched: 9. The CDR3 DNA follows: TGCAGTGCTAGATCCCCTGGGACAGGGGGCGGCGAGACCCAGTACTTC. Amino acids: CSARSPGTGGGETQYF.

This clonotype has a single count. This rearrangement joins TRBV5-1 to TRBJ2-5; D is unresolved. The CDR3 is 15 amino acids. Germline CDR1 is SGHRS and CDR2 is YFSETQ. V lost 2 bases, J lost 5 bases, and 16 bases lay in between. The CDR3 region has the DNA TGCGCCAGCAGCTTAGACTGGGCAGGTGGTGAGACCCAGTACTTC. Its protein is CASSLDWAGGETQYF.